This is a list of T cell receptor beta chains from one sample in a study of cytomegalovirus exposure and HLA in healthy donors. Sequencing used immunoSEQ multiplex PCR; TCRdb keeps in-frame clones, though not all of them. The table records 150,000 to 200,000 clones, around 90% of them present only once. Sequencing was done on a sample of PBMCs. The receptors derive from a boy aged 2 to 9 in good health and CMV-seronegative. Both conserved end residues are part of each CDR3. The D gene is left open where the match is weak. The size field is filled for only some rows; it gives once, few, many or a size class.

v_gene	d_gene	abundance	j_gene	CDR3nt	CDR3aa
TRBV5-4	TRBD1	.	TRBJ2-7	TGTGCCAGCAGCTTCCGACAGGGGGGGTACCCCTACGAGCAGTACTTC	CASSFRQGGYPYEQYF
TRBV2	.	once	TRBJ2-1	TGTGCCAGCAGACGCCGGGAAAGCTCCTACAATGAGCAGTTCTTC	CASRRRESSYNEQFF
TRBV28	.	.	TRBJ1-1	TGTGCCAGCAGTTGGGCGGGGGGGAACACTGAAGCTTTCTTT	CASSWAGGNTEAFF
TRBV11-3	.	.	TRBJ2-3	TGTGCCAGCGCCCGGGGATCCACAGATACGCAGTATTTT	CASARGSTDTQYF
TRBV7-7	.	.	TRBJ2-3	TGTGCCACCCTAGCCCGGGACAAATACACAGATACGCAGTATTTT	CATLARDKYTDTQYF
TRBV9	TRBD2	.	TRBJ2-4	TGTGCCAGCAGCGTCAGCGGGAGTTCTGGAAACATTCAGTACTTC	CASSVSGSSGNIQYF
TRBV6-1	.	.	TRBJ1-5	TGTGCCAGCAGTGAACAGGGCAATCAGCCCCAGCATTTT	CASSEQGNQPQHF
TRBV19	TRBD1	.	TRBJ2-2	TGTGCCAGTAGTATCGAGGGGGCCCGTCACACCGGGGAGCTGTTTTTT	CASSIEGARHTGELFF
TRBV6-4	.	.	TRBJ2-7	TGTGCCAGCAGTGACGGACAGACCTACGAGCAGTACTTC	CASSDGQTYEQYF
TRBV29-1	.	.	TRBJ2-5	TGCAGCGTTGTCAAAGAGGGTTGGCAAGAGACCCAGTACTTC	CSVVKEGWQETQYF
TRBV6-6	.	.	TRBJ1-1	TGTGCCAGCAGTTCCCGGGCGGGAATGGGTTTAGTAGAAGCTTTCTTT	CASSSRAGMGLVEAFF
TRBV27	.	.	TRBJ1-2	TGTGCCAGCAGTTTAACAGGGATTAACTATGGCTACACCTTC	CASSLTGINYGYTF
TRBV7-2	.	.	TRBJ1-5	TGTGCCAGCAGCCCAGGACAGACAATCAGCCCCCAGCATTTT	CASSPGQTISPQHF
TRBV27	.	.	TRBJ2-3	TGTGCCAGCAGCCCGACCTGGGGGGGCACAGATACGCAGTATTTT	CASSPTWGGTDTQYF
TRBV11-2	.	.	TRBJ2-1	TGTGCCAGCAGTCCCCCGGGGGACAATGAGCAGTTCTTC	CASSPPGDNEQFF
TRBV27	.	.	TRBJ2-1	TGTGCCAGCAGTTCCCGGACTGGACGTGAGCAGTTCTTC	CASSSRTGREQFF
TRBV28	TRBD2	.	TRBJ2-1	TGTGCCAGCAAGGCCTTAGCGGGGACCTGGGGTGAGCAGTTCTTC	CASKALAGTWGEQFF
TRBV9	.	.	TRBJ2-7	TGTGCCAGCAGCGACGAGGGCGCGGGTGAGCAGTACTTC	CASSDEGAGEQYF
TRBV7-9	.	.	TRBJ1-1	TGTGCCAGCAGTTTGGACATAACTGGTGAAGCTTTCTTT	CASSLDITGEAFF
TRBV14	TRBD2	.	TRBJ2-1	TGTGCCAGCAGCCAAGGTTACTCCGGCGGGAGGAAGTTGAATGAGCAGTTCTTC	CASSQGYSGGRKLNEQFF
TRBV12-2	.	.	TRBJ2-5	TGTGCAAGTCGCTTAGAGGGGACTAGCGGGGGGAATGCGAGAGAAGAGACCCAGTACTTC	CASRLEGTSGGNAREETQYF
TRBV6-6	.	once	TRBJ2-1	TGTGCCAGCAGTTACGGGGGGGAGCAGTTCTTC	CASSYGGEQFF
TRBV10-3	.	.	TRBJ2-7	TGTGCCATCAGTGAGTCGGCGGGCAGCTCCTACGAGCAGTACTTC	CAISESAGSSYEQYF
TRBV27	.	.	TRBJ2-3	TGTGCCAGCAGTTTAGGCAGGGTATACACAGATACGCAGTATTTT	CASSLGRVYTDTQYF
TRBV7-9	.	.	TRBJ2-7	TGTTCCAGCAGCTTAGATGGAGGGTCAAAGTACTTC	CSSSLDGGSKYF
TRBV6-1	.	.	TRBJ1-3	TGTGCCAGCAGTGAAAATCTAGGGAAGGGGGCTGGAAACACCATATATTTT	CASSENLGKGAGNTIYF
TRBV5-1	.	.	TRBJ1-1	TGCGCCAGCAGCGTGGTGACAGGGAACACTGAAGCTTTCTTT	CASSVVTGNTEAFF
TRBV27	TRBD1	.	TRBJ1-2	TGTGCCAGCAGATCAGGACAGGGGGCCTATGGCTACACCTTC	CASRSGQGAYGYTF
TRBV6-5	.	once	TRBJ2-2	TGTGCCAGCAGCCTGGGGGGGAACACCGGGGAGCTGTTTTTT	CASSLGGNTGELFF
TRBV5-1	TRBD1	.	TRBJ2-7	TGCGCCAGCAGCTTCCAGGGGGTGAACTACGAGCAGTACTTC	CASSFQGVNYEQYF
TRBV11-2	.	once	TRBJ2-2	TGTGCCAGCAGGCCTCCCGGCGGCACCGGGGAGCTGTTTTTT	CASRPPGGTGELFF
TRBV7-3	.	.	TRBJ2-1	TGTGCCAGCAGCCCCCGCGCAGGGGCCAATGAGCAGTTCTTC	CASSPRAGANEQFF
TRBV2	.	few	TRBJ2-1	TGTGCCAGCAGCGAACGCTCCTACAATGAGCAGTTCTTC	CASSERSYNEQFF
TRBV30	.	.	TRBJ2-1	TGTGCCTGGAGTGCATGGCGGAGCGACGAGCAGTTCTTC	CAWSAWRSDEQFF
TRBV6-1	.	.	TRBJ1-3	TGTGCCAGCAGTGAAGCGCTGGCAGGGTCGTTCGTAGCTGGAAACACCATATATTTT	CASSEALAGSFVAGNTIYF
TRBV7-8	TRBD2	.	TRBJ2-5	TGTGCCAGCAGCGCCGCAATCGGGAGGACCGAAGAGACCCAGTACTTC	CASSAAIGRTEETQYF
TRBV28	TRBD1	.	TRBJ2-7	TGTGCCAGCAGTTGGACAGGGGGTTTTAGGGAGCAGTACTTC	CASSWTGGFREQYF
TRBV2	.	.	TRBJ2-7	TGTGCCAGCAGGTTTGACAGAGCCTACGAGCAGTACTTC	CASRFDRAYEQYF
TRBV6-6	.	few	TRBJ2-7	TGTGCCAGCAGCGAAACAGGGCGGTACGAGCAGTACTTC	CASSETGRYEQYF
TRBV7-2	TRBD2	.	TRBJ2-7	TGTGCCAGCAGCTATGCGGGGGTTGAGCAGTACTTC	CASSYAGVEQYF
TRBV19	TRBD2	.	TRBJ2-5	TGTGCCAGTACCGAGGGGCGGGGAGGGCCGTTAGAGACCCAGTACTTC	CASTEGRGGPLETQYF